This is a list of T cell receptor beta chains from one sample in a study of blood T cells in healthy people across ages. Each CDR3 protein gets one entry after TCRdb re-called the 5' RACE reads with MiXCR. The sample gives some 800,000 distinct CDR3 sequences, around 25% of which show up once; under 4% is in the top ten. This same sample was also taken into another study, of T cells of mothers and their children.

The sequenced material came from blood. The receptors originated from a boy between 5 and 17 years old in good health. Both conserved end residues are part of each CDR3. The D gene is left open where the match is weak. Clone size appears in some rows only: once, few, many, or a class for an expanded clone.

J,size,D,V,CDR3,DNA
TRBJ1-6,few,TRBD1,TRBV7-2,CASSLMGQNSPLHF,TGTGCCAGCAGCTTAATGGGACAGAATTCACCCCTCCACTTT
TRBJ2-7,once,-,TRBV20-1,CSAPASRTYEQYF,TGCAGTGCGCCCGCTTCGCGGACCTACGAGCAGTACTTC
TRBJ2-5,-,TRBD1,TRBV29-1,CSAGQGGETQYF,TGCAGCGCCGGACAGGGTGGGGAGACCCAGTACTTC
TRBJ2-1,-,-,TRBV7-2,CASSLANNNNEQFF,TGTGCCAGCAGCTTAGCGAACAATAACAATGAGCAGTTCTTC
TRBJ2-1,many,-,TRBV7-9,CASSLDGDEQFF,TGTGCCAGCAGCTTAGATGGGGATGAGCAGTTCTTC
TRBJ2-7,few,TRBD1,TRBV6-2/TRBV6-3,CASSVTGAFGEQYF,TGTGCCAGCAGTGTGACAGGGGCATTCGGCGAGCAGTACTTC
TRBJ2-7,-,-,TRBV5-6,CTSSLVGRGSSYEQYF,TGTACCAGCAGCTTGGTTGGCAGGGGATCTTCCTACGAGCAGTACTTC
TRBJ2-7,-,-,TRBV4-2,CASSQASSGGPDITYEQYF,TGTGCCAGCAGCCAAGCGTCTTCAGGGGGGCCAGACATCACCTACGAGCAGTACTTC
TRBJ1-2,-,-,TRBV18,CASSPGYNYGYTF,TGTGCCAGCTCACCGGGGTATAACTATGGCTACACCTTC
TRBJ2-1,-,-,TRBV20-1,CSATNSVERFF,TGCAGTGCTACAAATAGCGTAGAGCGGTTCTTC
TRBJ2-1,-,-,TRBV7-2,CASSLGGESYNEQFF,TGTGCCAGCAGCTTAGGGGGGGAGTCCTACAATGAGCAGTTCTTC
TRBJ2-6,few,-,TRBV6-6,CASSRTVSSGANVLTF,TGTGCCAGCAGTCGGACAGTTAGCTCTGGGGCCAACGTCCTGACTTTC
TRBJ2-5,few,TRBD1,TRBV29-1,CSVGTGGAKTQYF,TGCAGCGTCGGGACAGGGGGCGCTAAGACCCAGTACTTC
TRBJ2-5,few,-,TRBV20-1,CSAGGRGSGETQYF,TGCAGTGCTGGCGGAAGGGGGTCCGGGGAGACCCAGTACTTC
TRBJ2-7,few,-,TRBV4-3,CASSQAPRSGDEQYF,TGCGCCAGCAGCCAAGCGCCAAGGTCCGGGGACGAGCAGTACTTC
TRBJ2-1,-,TRBD2,TRBV7-2,CASSLTLAGDQHEQFF,TGTGCCAGCAGCTTAACGCTAGCGGGGGACCAGCATGAGCAGTTCTTC
TRBJ1-1,-,-,TRBV30,CACKPEAEAFF,TGTGCCTGCAAACCAGAGGCTGAAGCTTTCTTT
TRBJ2-7,-,-,TRBV29-1,CSVVAGGTDEQHF,-
TRBJ2-5,-,-,TRBV4-1,CASSQRQQETQYF,TGCGCCAGCAGCCAAAGGCAACAAGAGACCCAGTACTTC
TRBJ1-6,few,-,TRBV12-3/TRBV12-4,CASSFRDIPSPLHF,TGTGCCAGCAGTTTTAGGGACATCCCCTCACCCCTCCACTTT
TRBJ1-2,once,-,TRBV5-1,CASSRQASDGYTF,TGCGCCAGTTCCCGACAGGCATCTGATGGCTACACCTTC
TRBJ2-3,few,-,TRBV4-2,CASSRIGTDTQYF,TGTGCCAGCAGCCGGATCGGCACAGATACGCAGTATTTT
TRBJ2-3,few,-,TRBV12-3/TRBV12-4,CASSFPPDTQYF,TGTGCCAGCAGTTTCCCCCCAGATACGCAGTATTTT
TRBJ2-5,few,TRBD2,TRBV29-1,CSVEEGRTSGFQETQYF,TGCAGCGTTGAAGAGGGAAGGACTAGCGGGTTCCAAGAGACCCAGTACTTC
TRBJ2-1,-,-,TRBV20-1,CSASQSSLLRSEQFF,TGCAGTGCTAGTCAGTCTAGTCTGCTCAGGAGTGAGCAGTTCTTC
TRBJ2-6,few,TRBD2,TRBV28,CASSFGGWYTGANVLTF,TGTGCCAGCAGTTTCGGGGGGTGGTATACTGGGGCCAACGTCCTGACTTTC
TRBJ1-2,few,-,TRBV10-3,CAISDPRGRGEDYGYTF,TGTGCCATCAGTGACCCTCGGGGGAGGGGAGAGGACTATGGCTACACCTTC
TRBJ2-4,-,-,TRBV29-1,CSVMEGGKNIQYF,TGCAGCGTTATGGAGGGTGGCAAAAACATTCAGTACTTC
TRBJ2-5,few,-,TRBV5-1,CASSKGPGKETQYF,TGCGCCAGCAGCAAAGGTCCCGGGAAGGAGACCCAGTACTTC